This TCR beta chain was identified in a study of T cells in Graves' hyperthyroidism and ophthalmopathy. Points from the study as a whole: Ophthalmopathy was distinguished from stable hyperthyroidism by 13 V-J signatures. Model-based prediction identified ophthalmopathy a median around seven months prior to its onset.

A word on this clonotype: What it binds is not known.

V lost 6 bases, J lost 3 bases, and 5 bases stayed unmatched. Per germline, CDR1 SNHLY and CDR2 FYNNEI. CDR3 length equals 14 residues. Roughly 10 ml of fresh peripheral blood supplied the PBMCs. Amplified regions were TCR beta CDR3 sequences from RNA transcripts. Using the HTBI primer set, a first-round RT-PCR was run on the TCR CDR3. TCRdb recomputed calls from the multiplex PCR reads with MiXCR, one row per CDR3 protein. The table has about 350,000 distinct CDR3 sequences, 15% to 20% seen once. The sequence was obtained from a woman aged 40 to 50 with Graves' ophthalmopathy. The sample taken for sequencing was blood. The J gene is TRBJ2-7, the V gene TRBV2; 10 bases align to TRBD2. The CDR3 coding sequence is TGTGCCAGCAGAACCGGGACTAGCGACTACGAGCAGTACTTC. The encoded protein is CASRTGTSDYEQYF.